This T cell receptor (beta chain) was sequenced for a study of identical twins. Study-wide findings and caveats: A partial confounding effect on zero-insertion analyses could come from invariant MAIT and iNKT cells.

TCRdb reprocessed the 5' RACE reads via MiXCR and lists one record per CDR3 protein. The data contain about 890,000 distinct CDR3 sequences, 9% to 15% of them singletons. This clonotype came up a few times. What it binds is not known. This CDR3 is 14 amino acids long. Per the germline V gene, CDR1 is MNHEY and CDR2 is SMNVEV (reference sequence). The ends were cut back, 7 bases at V and 4 bases at J, with 17 bases in the middle. This sample also belongs to another study, concerning yellow fever vaccine responses in identical twins.

This clonotype was obtained from a young woman in good health. The sequencing sample was made of PBMCs. This chain joins TRBV27 and TRBJ2-7, with D possibly being TRBD2 (5 bases). The CDR3 DNA reads as TGTGCCAGCAAACGGCAAAGCGGTGCATACGAGCAGTACTTC. It specifies CASKRQSGAYEQYF.